These 30 T cell receptor beta chains share one sample of origin, sequenced in a study of blood T cell repertoires in COVID-19. Clones were read by immunoSEQ multiplex PCR, and TCRdb kept only the in-frame ones, dropping some. The sample lists roughly 350,000 clones; approximately 87% were seen once. Sequenced input: peripheral blood. These receptor sequences come from a woman aged 45-60 years with COVID-19, enrolled during active disease.

The V call is TRBV11-2, the J call TRBJ1-1; D unresolved. The ends were cut back, 4 bases at V and 0 bases at J, with 6 bases in the middle. The germline V gene encodes CDR1 SGHAT and CDR2 FQNNGV. There are 13 residues in the CDR3. CDR3 sequence (DNA): TGTGCCAGCAGCTCTACCTTGAACACTGAAGCTTTCTTT. This translates into CASSSTLNTEAFF.

This clone was counted once. The J gene is TRBJ1-1, the V gene TRBV28; D unresolved. In germline, CDR1 is MDHEN, CDR2 SYDVKM. CDR3 length: 16 amino acids. V dropped 5 bases and J dropped 0 bases, with 16 bases sitting between them. In DNA form, the CDR3 reads TGTGCCAGCAGTCCAAACTCTATTAGCATGAACACTGAAGCTTTCTTT. Translating it yields CASSPNSISMNTEAFF. Full variable domain (outside the CDR3, taken from reference TRBV28 and TRBJ1-1): DVKVTQSSRYLVKRTGEKVFLECVQDMDHENMFWYRQDPGLGLRLIYFSYDVKMKEKGDIPEGYSVSREKKERFSLILESASTNQTSMYLCASSPNSISMNTEAFFGQGTRLTVV.

V is TRBV5-1 and J is TRBJ2-3; 15 positions agree with TRBD2. V lost 0 bases to trimming and J lost 4 bases; unmatched junction nucleotides: 6. From germline, CDR1 is SGHRS and CDR2 YFSETQ. The CDR3 covers 18 residues. CDR3 nucleotides: TGCGCCAGCAGCTTGGGGGGACTAGCGGGAGGAACCTCAGATACGCAGTATTTT. Translating it yields CASSLGGLAGGTSDTQYF.

The chain joins TRBV6-5 to TRBJ1-1, with D unresolved. Germline lookup yields CDR1 MNHEY and CDR2 SVGAGI. V was trimmed by 8 bases and J by 1 base, leaving 8 bases between them. This CDR3 has 12 residues. CDR3 sequence (DNA): TGTGCCAGCCGCCCGGGGAACACTGAAGCTTTCTTT. Its protein is CASRPGNTEAFF.

The chain combines TRBV7-9 with TRBJ1-1; TRBD1 aligns across 9 bases. The CDR3 is made up of 14 amino acids. After removal of 4 bases from V and 2 bases from J, the junction contained 2 bases not matched to a gene. Germline CDR1 SEHNR, CDR2 FQNEAQ (reference sequence). The CDR3 reads CASSYTGGNTEAFF. CDR3 bases: TGTGCCAGCAGCTACACAGGGGGCAACACTGAAGCTTTCTTT.

CDR3: CASSPRSNQPQHF. DNA for the CDR3: TGTGCCAGCAGCCCGAGGTCCAATCAGCCCCAGCATTTT. The chain recombines TRBV5-5 with TRBJ1-5; D is undetermined. This CDR3 has 13 amino acids. V lost 4 bases and J 3 bases, leaving 8 bases between the germline ends. The germline V gene has CDR1 SGHKS and CDR2 YYEKEE (reference sequence).

This clone was counted a single time. This chain links TRBV19 with TRBJ1-6, with 7 bases matching TRBD1. Germline V gives CDR1 LNHDA, CDR2 SQIVND (reference sequence). Trimming cost V 4 bases and J 7 bases; bases outside gene matches: 4. The CDR3 is 14 residues long. The CDR3 region has the DNA TGTGCCAGTAGTACCAACAGGGGAAATTCACCCCTCCACTTT. It codes for CASSTNRGNSPLHF.

The chain links TRBV5-1 to TRBJ2-2; D unclear. Trimming pared 2 bases from V and 3 bases from J, leaving 11 bases between. Per the germline V gene, CDR1 is SGHRS and CDR2 is YFSETQ. CDR3 size: 15 residues. The chain's CDR3 is CASSFSRKHTGELFF. In DNA, the CDR3 is TGCGCCAGCAGCTTCTCGCGGAAACACACCGGGGAGCTGTTTTTT.

V and J are TRBV19 and TRBJ2-1, with 8 positions matching TRBD2. Germline values: CDR1 LNHDA, CDR2 SQIVND (reference sequence). CDR3 length: 15 amino acids. Germline trimming cut 4 bases from V and 1 base from J; bases unmatched to any gene: 3. CDR3 bases: TGTGCCAGTAGTACCACTAGCGGTTCCTACAATGAGCAGTTCTTC. Its translation: CASSTTSGSYNEQFF.

V and J are TRBV6-6 and TRBJ2-3; 12 bases match TRBD2. Per the germline V gene, CDR1 is MNHNY and CDR2 is SVGAGI (reference sequence). The CDR3 totals 16 residues. V lost 5 bases to trimming and J lost 3 bases; unmatched junction nucleotides: 6. CDR3 nucleotides: TGTGCCAGCAGTCTTGGACTAGCGGGGAGTACAGATACGCAGTATTTT. Its protein product is CASSLGLAGSTDTQYF.

The chain recombines TRBV25-1 with TRBJ1-5; the match to TRBD1 covers 9 bases. CDR1 is MGHDK, CDR2 SYGVNS, per germline. J was trimmed by 3 bases and V by 6 bases; bases with no gene match: 3. This CDR3 has 14 amino acids. The CDR3 DNA is TGTGCCAGCAGCAGGACAGGGGACAATCAGCCCCAGCATTTT. It translates to CASSRTGDNQPQHF.

The V and J genes are TRBV7-9 and TRBJ1-1; D not resolved. The CDR3 runs to 15 residues. Germline-derived CDR1 and CDR2 are SEHNR and FQNEAQ (reference sequence). Trimming took 1 base from V and 1 from J, leaving 10 bases between them. The CDR3: CASSLGQVGNTEAFF. CDR3 nucleotides: TGTGCCAGCAGCTTAGGTCAGGTTGGGAACACTGAAGCTTTCTTT.

This clone showed up just a few times. V usage is TRBV21-1 and J usage is TRBJ2-7; the DNA was not used to check the table's D call, TRBD2. TRBV21-1 is assigned pseudogene status. The CDR3 runs to 12 residues. The chain's CDR3 is CASSNSSYEQYF. DNA of the CDR3: TGTGCCAGCAGCAATAGCTCCTACGAGCAGTACTTC.

The chain is built from TRBV7-2 and TRBJ1-2; 8 bases map to TRBD1. CDR1 is SGHTA, CDR2 FQGNSA, per germline. Trimming took 6 bases from V and 4 from J; bases not matched to a gene: 13. This CDR3 contains 16 residues. The CDR3 region is CASRSGPGQATYGYTF. DNA for the CDR3: TGTGCCAGCAGATCCGGCCCGGGACAGGCCACCTATGGCTACACCTTC.

This sequence joins TRBV4-2 and TRBJ1-1, with D uncertain. The length of the CDR3 is 15 residues. Trimming pared 1 base from V and 1 base from J, leaving 10 bases between. The germline CDR1 and CDR2 sequences are LGHNA and YNFKEQ. As DNA, the CDR3 is TGTGCCAGCAGCCAAGCTCACTCGCAGAACACTGAAGCTTTCTTT. Its protein is CASSQAHSQNTEAFF.

The genes are TRBV30 and TRBJ1-6; D remains unclear. CDR3 length: 11 residues. CDR1 and CDR2 from the germline V gene are GTSNPN and SVGIG (reference sequence). V dropped 3 bases and J dropped 9 bases, with 6 bases sitting between them. CDR3 sequence: CAWSGSSPLHF. DNA for the CDR3: TGTGCCTGGAGCGGGAGTTCACCCCTCCACTTT.

Only one count was recorded for this clone. The chain carries TRBV11-2 and TRBJ2-7; TRBD1 matches at 8 bases. The CDR3 has 15 amino acids. The V and J ends lost 5 bases and 6 bases, in that order; junction bases with no gene match: 12. Germline-derived CDR1 and CDR2 are SGHAT and FQNNGV. CDR3 amino acids: CASSPRTTGGGEQYF. The CDR3 DNA sequence: TGTGCCAGCAGCCCTAGAACAACAGGGGGAGGCGAGCAGTACTTC.

The V and J genes are TRBV27 and TRBJ2-1, with D maybe TRBD1 (6 bases). The CDR3 has 15 amino acids. The germline V gene encodes CDR1 MNHEY and CDR2 SMNVEV (reference sequence). The V end was cut by 2 bases, the J end by 3 bases, with 11 bases between. The DNA of the CDR3 is TGTGCCAGCAGTTTACAGGGGCAGTACTACAATGAGCAGTTCTTC. Residues: CASSLQGQYYNEQFF.

The genes are TRBV27 and TRBJ1-2; D call uncertain. V lost 3 bases and J lost 2, with 13 bases in between. CDR1 and CDR2 (germline): MNHEY, SMNVEV (reference sequence). CDR3 length: 15 residues. DNA for the CDR3: TGTGCCAGCAGTTTCACCCCGAGGGTGAACTATGGCTACACCTTC. It translates to CASSFTPRVNYGYTF.

The chain couples TRBV5-1 to TRBJ1-6, with 7 bases fitting TRBD1. This CDR3 has 15 residues. Germline loops: CDR1 SGHRS, CDR2 YFSETQ. V lost 4 bases, J lost 9 bases, and 10 bases stayed unmatched. The chain's CDR3 is CASSIPTGTASPLHF. In nucleotides, the CDR3 is TGCGCCAGCAGCATACCGACCGGGACAGCTTCACCCCTCCACTTT.

The chain recombines TRBV9 with TRBJ2-1; no reliable D call. The ends were cut back, 0 bases at V and 10 bases at J, with 11 bases in the middle. CDR1 and CDR2 (germline): SGDLS, YYNGEE. This CDR3 spans 13 amino acids. CDR3 sequence (DNA): TGTGCCAGCAGCGTAGAGGCCCCCAGGGAGCAGTTCTTC. Its protein product is CASSVEAPREQFF. Supplemented by reference TRBV9 and TRBJ2-1, the full variable domain reads DSGVTQTPKHLITATGQRVTLRCSPRSGDLSVYWYQQSLDQGLQFLIQYYNGEERAKGNILERFSAQQFPDLHSELNLSSLELGDSALYFCASSVEAPREQFFGPGTRLTVL.

The V and J genes are TRBV19 and TRBJ2-7; 8 nucleotides align to TRBD1. The germline CDR1 and CDR2 sequences are LNHDA and SQIVND (reference sequence). The junction had 5 bases not matched to a gene; V was cut back by 9 bases and J by 7 bases. The CDR3 length is 11 residues. The CDR3 nucleotides read TGTGCCAGCCAGGGGGCGAGGGAGCAGTACTTC. Translation gives CASQGAREQYF.

This chain uses TRBV27 with TRBJ2-2, with a tentative D call TRBD2 (5 bases). The CDR3 length is 14 residues. The V end was cut by 3 bases, the J end by 8 bases, with 13 bases between. Germline loops: CDR1 MNHEY, CDR2 SMNVEV (reference sequence). DNA for the CDR3: TGTGCCAGCAGTTTTAGGCTGAGGGCTGGGGAGCTGTTTTTT. It specifies CASSFRLRAGELFF.

The V call is TRBV18, the J call TRBJ1-2; 8 nucleotides match TRBD1. Per germline, CDR1 KGHSH and CDR2 LQKENI. Trimming cost V 3 bases and J 4 bases; bases outside gene matches: 7. The CDR3 length is 15 residues. CDR3 DNA sequence: TGTGCCAGCTCACCCAACAGGGGGGCTTCCTATGGCTACACCTTC. Protein sequence: CASSPNRGASYGYTF.

The chain joins TRBV11-3 to TRBJ1-4, with TRBD1 matching 8 bases. Germline loops: CDR1 SGHNT, CDR2 YENEEA. The length of the CDR3 is 16 residues. V was clipped by 5 bases and J by 0 bases; unmatched bases: 5. The CDR3 is CASSPGQVATNEKLFF. CDR3 coding DNA: TGTGCCAGCAGCCCGGGACAGGTTGCAACTAATGAAAAACTGTTTTTT.

This chain links TRBV29-1 with TRBJ1-2, with D possibly TRBD1 on 6 matching bases. In germline, CDR1 is SQVTM, CDR2 ANQGSEA. V lost 0 bases to trimming and J lost 8 bases, with 19 bases between them. CDR3 size: 15 residues. The CDR3: CSVEDWAPGVGGYTF. In DNA, the CDR3 is TGCAGCGTTGAAGATTGGGCCCCAGGGGTGGGCGGCTACACCTTC.

J is TRBJ2-2 and V is TRBV11-2; 8 positions match TRBD1. This CDR3 is 18 amino acids long. The germline V gene encodes CDR1 SGHAT and CDR2 FQNNGV. Trimming removed 3 bases from V and 0 bases from J; junction bases left unmatched: 9. The CDR3 spells CASSLRTGRESNTGELFF. The CDR3 region has the DNA TGTGCCAGCAGCTTGAGGACAGGGAGAGAGTCGAACACCGGGGAGCTGTTTTTT.

The chain uses TRBV9 and TRBJ2-7; no firm D call. Germline V gene sequence: CDR1 SGDLS, CDR2 YYNGEE. The CDR3 is 13 amino acids. V lost 1 base, J lost 4 bases, and 9 bases lay in between. The CDR3, as DNA: TGTGCCAGCAGCGTATCTCTGTCTTACGAGCAGTACTTC. This translates into CASSVSLSYEQYF.

The chain has TRBV5-1 and TRBJ2-7, with TRBD1 matching 7 bases. With 0 bases clipped from V and 2 bases from J, the junction kept 5 bases outside the gene matches. The CDR3 sequence is 15 residues long. Germline CDR1 is SGHRS and CDR2 is YFSETQ. The DNA for the CDR3 is TGCGCCAGCAGCTTGGCCGGGACAGTCACCTACGAGCAGTACTTC. The encoded protein is CASSLAGTVTYEQYF. Drawing the rest from reference TRBV5-1 and TRBJ2-7, the complete variable domain is KAGVTQTPRYLIKTRGQQVTLSCSPISGHRSVSWYQQTPGQGLQFLFEYFSETQRNKGNFPGRFSGRQFSNSRSEMNVSTLELGDSALYLCASSLAGTVTYEQYFGPGTRLTVT.

V usage is TRBV5-1 and J usage is TRBJ1-3; 7 bases are shared with TRBD1. V shed 0 bases and J 1 base; nucleotides not matched to a gene: 4. The CDR3 has 16 amino acids. Germline loops: CDR1 SGHRS, CDR2 YFSETQ. The CDR3 DNA reads as TGCGCCAGCAGCTTGGAACCGGGACAGTCTGGAAACACCATATATTTT. Amino acid sequence: CASSLEPGQSGNTIYF.